A selection of T cell receptor beta chains follows, all from one sample in a study of blood T cell repertoires in COVID-19. TCRdb's table, derived via immunoSEQ multiplex PCR, lists solely in-frame clones and lacks some. This table holds some 400,000 clones, roughly nine tenths found once. Sample: PBMCs or T cells enriched from blood (not recorded which). These receptors came from a man aged 25 to 45 who had recovered from COVID-19. The conserved cysteine and the conserved F or W are not part of the CDR3 here. Fields, in order: J gene, V gene, CDR3 protein.

TRBJ2-7 TRBV19 ASSSRFGEQY
TRBJ1-6 TRBV27 ASSLTTGSPLH
TRBJ1-2 TRBV5-1 ASSRGTEAAYGYT
TRBJ1-1 TRBV5-1 ASSLGRDRWNTEAF
TRBJ2-7 TRBV28 ASSTSGTANEQY
TRBJ1-1 TRBV18 ASSPLAATEAF
TRBJ2-4 TRBV29-1 SVAGTGRDIQY
TRBJ2-4 TRBV19 ASSIDRGIQY
TRBJ2-4 TRBV10-1 ASSRDRGWEAKNIQY
TRBJ1-5 TRBV5-4 ASSTTSGTGGYGNQPQH
TRBJ2-1 TRBV11-3 ASSLVFGGPYNEQF
TRBJ1-2 TRBV27 ASSFSGNNYGYT
TRBJ1-4 TRBV4-1 ASSPPTGNEKLF
TRBJ2-7 TRBV28 AIQTSTYEQY
TRBJ1-1 TRBV28 ASSPTVQNTEAF
TRBJ1-1 TRBV7-8 ASSPDFRVHTEAF
TRBJ2-5 TRBV9 ASSVQGQGETQY
TRBJ1-5 TRBV18 ASSPGTDNQPQH
TRBJ2-2 TRBV7-6 ASSLAQGPNTGELF
TRBJ2-2 TRBV28 ASSPSLGQYGTGELF
TRBJ2-7 TRBV29-1 SVGKLAGDYEQY
TRBJ1-2 TRBV5-1 ASSFGQAANYGYT
TRBJ1-1 TRBV11-2 ASSLNLNTEAF
TRBJ2-7 TRBV7-8 ASSLEGGKGFEQY
TRBJ2-1 TRBV9 ASSADSSSYNEQF
TRBJ2-3 TRBV14 ASSQKTLTSSDTQY
TRBJ2-1 TRBV7-9 ASSSNRGVYNEQF
TRBJ2-7 TRBV7-2 ASSTGTGYEQY